The rows below give T cell receptor beta chains drawn from one sample of a study of blood T cell repertoires in COVID-19. Only in-frame clones appear in the TCRdb table, and some are missing; sequencing was by immunoSEQ multiplex PCR. The sample includes 140,000 or so clones, 70% to 90% of them seen just once. The sequenced sample consisted of peripheral blood. The origin of the receptors is a woman aged 50 to 60 with acute or convalescent COVID-19. Both conserved end residues are part of each CDR3. D genes are given only for firm matches. Rows give clone size only sometimes, using once, few, many, or a class for an expanded clone.

CDR3nt: TGTGCCAGCAGCCTTAGCCGGGGGAACACCGGGGAGCTGTTTTTT
CDR3aa: CASSLSRGNTGELFF
j_gene: TRBJ2-2
abundance: -
v_gene: TRBV7-3
d_gene: -

CDR3nt: TGTGCCAGCAGCGTAGCCCCTTCAGGGACCGGGGAGCTGTTTTTT
CDR3aa: CASSVAPSGTGELFF
j_gene: TRBJ2-2
abundance: -
v_gene: TRBV9
d_gene: -

CDR3nt: TGTGCCAGCAGTGTACAGGAGGGGGGGGAGCTGTTTTTT
CDR3aa: CASSVQEGGELFF
j_gene: TRBJ2-2
abundance: -
v_gene: TRBV2
d_gene: -

CDR3nt: TGTGCCAGCAGCACACCGGGACAGTATAACACCGGGGAGCTGTTTTTT
CDR3aa: CASSTPGQYNTGELFF
j_gene: TRBJ2-2
abundance: -
v_gene: TRBV5-8
d_gene: TRBD1

CDR3nt: TGTGCCAGCAGCCCTCAGGGAAGCACTGAAGCTTTCTTT
CDR3aa: CASSPQGSTEAFF
j_gene: TRBJ1-1
abundance: -
v_gene: TRBV7-2
d_gene: -

CDR3nt: TGTGCTAGTGGTTTGGTGCCGGAGGAGGGCGAGCAGTACTTC
CDR3aa: CASGLVPEEGEQYF
j_gene: TRBJ2-7
abundance: -
v_gene: TRBV12-5
d_gene: -

CDR3nt: TGTGCCAGCAGTGTCCGGGGAAGGGAAGAACAGCCCCAGCATTTT
CDR3aa: CASSVRGREEQPQHF
j_gene: TRBJ1-5
abundance: -
v_gene: TRBV2
d_gene: -

CDR3nt: TGTGCCAGCAGCCGCTCGACAGGGACTGAGCAGTTCTTC
CDR3aa: CASSRSTGTEQFF
j_gene: TRBJ2-1
abundance: -
v_gene: TRBV3-1/TRBV3-2
d_gene: TRBD1

CDR3nt: TGCGCCAGCAGCTCACAGGGACAGGGCCTCGCTGAAGCTTTCTTT
CDR3aa: CASSSQGQGLAEAFF
j_gene: TRBJ1-1
abundance: -
v_gene: TRBV5-1
d_gene: TRBD1

CDR3nt: TGTGCCAGCAGCCCGGGGGGCACAGATACGCAGTATTTT
CDR3aa: CASSPGGTDTQYF
j_gene: TRBJ2-3
abundance: -
v_gene: TRBV7-2
d_gene: -

CDR3nt: TGTGCCAGCAGTAAGACAGGGGTCGAGCAGCCCCAGCATTTT
CDR3aa: CASSKTGVEQPQHF
j_gene: TRBJ1-5
abundance: -
v_gene: TRBV6-5
d_gene: TRBD1

CDR3nt: TGTGCCAGCAGTGACTCGACAGAAACAGATACGCAGTATTTT
CDR3aa: CASSDSTETDTQYF
j_gene: TRBJ2-3
abundance: -
v_gene: TRBV6-4
d_gene: -

CDR3nt: TGTGCCAGCAGTTACCGCGACAGGGAGGTTGAAGCTTTCTTT
CDR3aa: CASSYRDREVEAFF
j_gene: TRBJ1-1
abundance: -
v_gene: TRBV6-5
d_gene: TRBD1

CDR3nt: TGTGCCAGCAGCCAAGATTCGGCAGGGGGGAATGAGCAGTTCTTC
CDR3aa: CASSQDSAGGNEQFF
j_gene: TRBJ2-1
abundance: -
v_gene: TRBV3-1/TRBV3-2
d_gene: -

CDR3nt: TGTGCCAGCAGCTTAGATGGGCAGAATGGGGCTTTCTTT
CDR3aa: CASSLDGQNGAFF
j_gene: TRBJ1-1
abundance: -
v_gene: TRBV7-8
d_gene: -

CDR3nt: TGTGCCACCGTACCTAAGCTCGGCGGCGGCGGGGGCCCTAGCACAGATACGCAGTATTTT
CDR3aa: CATVPKLGGGGGPSTDTQYF
j_gene: TRBJ2-3
abundance: -
v_gene: TRBV19
d_gene: -

CDR3nt: TGTGCCAGCAGTTATCAGGGGGCCTACGAGCAGTACTTC
CDR3aa: CASSYQGAYEQYF
j_gene: TRBJ2-7
abundance: -
v_gene: TRBV3-1/TRBV3-2
d_gene: TRBD1

CDR3nt: TGTGCCAGCAGCTTAGGATTTCAGGGGAACACTGAAGCTTTCTTT
CDR3aa: CASSLGFQGNTEAFF
j_gene: TRBJ1-1
abundance: -
v_gene: TRBV7-9
d_gene: -

CDR3nt: TGTGCCAGCAGTCGAGGGAGTACAAATGAAAAACTGTTTTTT
CDR3aa: CASSRGSTNEKLFF
j_gene: TRBJ1-4
abundance: -
v_gene: TRBV6-2/TRBV6-3
d_gene: -

CDR3nt: TGTGCCAGCGTCGCGGGGGGCACAGATACGCAGTATTTT
CDR3aa: CASVAGGTDTQYF
j_gene: TRBJ2-3
abundance: -
v_gene: TRBV6-6
d_gene: TRBD2

CDR3nt: TGTGCCAGCAGCAAAGGCCCCCGGAGGGACAGGAGGGATGCAACTAATGAAAAACTGTTTTTT
CDR3aa: CASSKGPRRDRRDATNEKLFF
j_gene: TRBJ1-4
abundance: once
v_gene: TRBV21-1
d_gene: -

CDR3nt: TGTGCCAGTAGGGACGACAGGGGCTTCCCTCCGGTCTTT
CDR3aa: CASRDDRGFPPVF
j_gene: TRBJ1-1
abundance: -
v_gene: TRBV19
d_gene: TRBD1

CDR3nt: TGTGCCAGCAGTCCCGGGGGGCAGGGGAGCTCTGGAAACACCATATATTTT
CDR3aa: CASSPGGQGSSGNTIYF
j_gene: TRBJ1-3
abundance: -
v_gene: TRBV28
d_gene: -

CDR3nt: TGCGCCAGCAAAGGAGGTGGGACAGGGAGAGAAAAACTGTTTTTT
CDR3aa: CASKGGGTGREKLFF
j_gene: TRBJ1-4
abundance: -
v_gene: TRBV4-3
d_gene: TRBD1

CDR3nt: TGTGCCTCCAGGCGTCAAGAGACCCAGTACTTC
CDR3aa: CASRRQETQYF
j_gene: TRBJ2-5
abundance: -
v_gene: TRBV11-2
d_gene: -

CDR3nt: TGTGCCACCACCCAGGGTAGCGGGAGCAATCAGCCCCAGCATTTT
CDR3aa: CATTQGSGSNQPQHF
j_gene: TRBJ1-5
abundance: -
v_gene: TRBV2
d_gene: -

CDR3nt: TGCGCCAGCAGCCTAGGGACTAGCGGGGTAGATACGCAGTATTTT
CDR3aa: CASSLGTSGVDTQYF
j_gene: TRBJ2-3
abundance: -
v_gene: TRBV5-1
d_gene: TRBD2

CDR3nt: TGTGCCAGCAAAGGACAGTTGAACACTGAAGCTTTCTTT
CDR3aa: CASKGQLNTEAFF
j_gene: TRBJ1-1
abundance: -
v_gene: TRBV12-3/TRBV12-4
d_gene: -

CDR3nt: TGTGCCAGCAGCTTAGAATGGACAATGAACACTGAAGCTTTCTTT
CDR3aa: CASSLEWTMNTEAFF
j_gene: TRBJ1-1
abundance: -
v_gene: TRBV7-2
d_gene: -

CDR3nt: TGTGCCAGCAGTGACCCAGGGGGCGTTCACGGGGAGCAGTTCTTC
CDR3aa: CASSDPGGVHGEQFF
j_gene: TRBJ2-1
abundance: -
v_gene: TRBV6-1
d_gene: TRBD1

CDR3nt: TGTGCCAGCAGTTTAGCGGGGGACATAGATACGCAGTATTTT
CDR3aa: CASSLAGDIDTQYF
j_gene: TRBJ2-3
abundance: -
v_gene: TRBV6-5
d_gene: TRBD2

CDR3nt: TGCGCCAGCAGCTTGGCTAGCGGGAGCACTAGCACAGATACGCAGTATTTT
CDR3aa: CASSLASGSTSTDTQYF
j_gene: TRBJ2-3
abundance: -
v_gene: TRBV5-1
d_gene: TRBD2

CDR3nt: TGTGCCTGGAGCCTAGGGGCAGAAGGGCAGCCCCAGCATTTT
CDR3aa: CAWSLGAEGQPQHF
j_gene: TRBJ1-5
abundance: -
v_gene: TRBV30
d_gene: -

CDR3nt: TGTGCCAGCAGCACTTCCGGGGGTCGATCAAACTATGGCTACACCTTC
CDR3aa: CASSTSGGRSNYGYTF
j_gene: TRBJ1-2
abundance: -
v_gene: TRBV5-4
d_gene: -

CDR3nt: TGTGCCAGCTACGTGGGGCCGCAAAGGGGAAGGGAACCCCTCCACTTT
CDR3aa: CASYVGPQRGREPLHF
j_gene: TRBJ1-6
abundance: -
v_gene: TRBV6-7
d_gene: -

CDR3nt: TGTGCCAGCAGCCGCCGGGGGGGAGCCTCCTACGAGCAGTACTTC
CDR3aa: CASSRRGGASYEQYF
j_gene: TRBJ2-7
abundance: -
v_gene: TRBV27
d_gene: TRBD2

CDR3nt: TGTGCCAGCAGCGCAGGACAGCGCGCTAACTATGGCTACACCTTC
CDR3aa: CASSAGQRANYGYTF
j_gene: TRBJ1-2
abundance: -
v_gene: TRBV9
d_gene: -

CDR3nt: TGTGCCATACCCCCCGCGGGCTACACCTTC
CDR3aa: CAIPPAGYTF
j_gene: TRBJ1-2
abundance: -
v_gene: TRBV25-1
d_gene: -

CDR3nt: TGTGCCAGCAGCTTCAAACTCTCTGGAAACACCATATATTTT
CDR3aa: CASSFKLSGNTIYF
j_gene: TRBJ1-3
abundance: -
v_gene: TRBV7-2
d_gene: -

CDR3nt: TGTGCCAGCAGCGTAGTAGTGACAGGGGCCGGGGAGCTGTTTTTT
CDR3aa: CASSVVVTGAGELFF
j_gene: TRBJ2-2
abundance: -
v_gene: TRBV9
d_gene: TRBD1

CDR3nt: TGTGCCAGCAGCGCAGACTTTACGGGGGGGAACACTGAAGCTTTCTTT
CDR3aa: CASSADFTGGNTEAFF
j_gene: TRBJ1-1
abundance: -
v_gene: TRBV7-8
d_gene: -

CDR3nt: TGTGCCTGGAGTGTGATTAGAGAGACCCAGTACTTC
CDR3aa: CAWSVIRETQYF
j_gene: TRBJ2-5
abundance: once
v_gene: TRBV30
d_gene: -

CDR3nt: TGCGCCAGCAGCGTCGCGACAGCGAACACTGAAGCTTTCTTT
CDR3aa: CASSVATANTEAFF
j_gene: TRBJ1-1
abundance: -
v_gene: TRBV4-3
d_gene: -

CDR3nt: TGCAGCGTTGAAGAGGACAGATGGGCGAATGGCTACACCTTC
CDR3aa: CSVEEDRWANGYTF
j_gene: TRBJ1-2
abundance: once
v_gene: TRBV29-1
d_gene: -

CDR3nt: TGTGCCAGCAGTGGACAGGGTTCGGGTAGAAAAGAGACCCAGTACTTC
CDR3aa: CASSGQGSGRKETQYF
j_gene: TRBJ2-5
abundance: -
v_gene: TRBV27
d_gene: TRBD1

CDR3nt: TGTGCCAGCAGCTTTTGGACAGGGGGCGTCGGGGCCAACGTCCTGACTTTC
CDR3aa: CASSFWTGGVGANVLTF
j_gene: TRBJ2-6
abundance: once
v_gene: TRBV13
d_gene: TRBD1

CDR3nt: TGTGCCAGCAGCCCCAGGGGTGATGAGCAGTTCTTC
CDR3aa: CASSPRGDEQFF
j_gene: TRBJ2-1
abundance: few
v_gene: TRBV7-8
d_gene: -

CDR3nt: TGTGCCAGCAGTTTGGACAGGAATAGTGGCTACACCTTC
CDR3aa: CASSLDRNSGYTF
j_gene: TRBJ1-2
abundance: once
v_gene: TRBV2
d_gene: TRBD1

CDR3nt: TGTGCCAGCAGACTGATGAACACTGAAGCTTTCTTT
CDR3aa: CASRLMNTEAFF
j_gene: TRBJ1-1
abundance: -
v_gene: TRBV28
d_gene: -

CDR3nt: TGTGCCAGCAGTTTATCAGGGTTTATCGACCAAAGCAACTACAATGAGCAGTTCTTC
CDR3aa: CASSLSGFIDQSNYNEQFF
j_gene: TRBJ2-1
abundance: -
v_gene: TRBV28
d_gene: -

CDR3nt: TGTGCCAGCAGCCTTGGGACAGGGGTAGGGGAAAAACTGTTTTTT
CDR3aa: CASSLGTGVGEKLFF
j_gene: TRBJ1-4
abundance: -
v_gene: TRBV5-6
d_gene: TRBD1

CDR3nt: TGTGCCAGCAGCCAGGAAACACAGGGGGCAAACAATGAGCAGTTCTTC
CDR3aa: CASSQETQGANNEQFF
j_gene: TRBJ2-1
abundance: -
v_gene: TRBV4-2
d_gene: TRBD1